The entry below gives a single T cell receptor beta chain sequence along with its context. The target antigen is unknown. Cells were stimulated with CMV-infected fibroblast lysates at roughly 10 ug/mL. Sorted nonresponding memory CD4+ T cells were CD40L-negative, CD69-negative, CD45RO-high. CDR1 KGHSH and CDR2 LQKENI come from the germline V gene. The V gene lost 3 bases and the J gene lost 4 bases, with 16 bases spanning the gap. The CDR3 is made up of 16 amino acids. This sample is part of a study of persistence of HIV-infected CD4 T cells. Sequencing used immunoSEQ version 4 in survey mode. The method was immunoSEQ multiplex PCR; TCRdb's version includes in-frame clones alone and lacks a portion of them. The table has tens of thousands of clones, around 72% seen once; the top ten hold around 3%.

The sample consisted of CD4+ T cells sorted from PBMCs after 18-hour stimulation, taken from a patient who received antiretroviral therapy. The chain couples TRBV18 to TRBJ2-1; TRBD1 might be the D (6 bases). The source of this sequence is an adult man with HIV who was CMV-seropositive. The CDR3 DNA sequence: TGTGCCAGCTCACCTCCGGGACACCTTCCGTACAATGAGCAGTTCTTC. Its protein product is CASSPPGHLPYNEQFF.